This TCR beta chain was sequenced during a study of T cell responses to AZD1222 COVID-19 vaccine (dated by TCRdb to the early 2020s). About the study as a whole: AZD1222 recipients given second doses at about 4 weeks or at about 12 weeks were pooled, since spike-specific TCR depth and breadth were not found to differ between the two schedules. TCR sequencing covered over 230 trial participants: 200 to 210 given two doses of AZD1222 and around 26 given two doses of MenACWY control vaccine. Trial participants were enrolled by age into 18-55, 56-69 and 70-plus year subgroups, with 148, 28 and 57 TCR-sequenced participants respectively. The paper's findings and limits, for the study overall: Conclusions about previously exposed vaccinees are limited because only a handful of AZD1222 recipients were SARS-CoV-2 seropositive at baseline. After two AZD1222 doses, spike-specific TCR breadth and depth were significantly higher than at day 0 and than in MenACWY recipients. Nearly half of unique spike-specific TCRs reportedly recognized epitopes outside regions mutated in the B.1.351 and B.1.1.7 variants. Because no day 14 peak-response samples were available, the repertoires could be characterized only after the peak T cell response. In the small 56-69-year group, the increase in depth fell short of significance, most likely because of low power. Participants were mostly white British, with more females than males. The authors suggested clonal diversity may have been underestimated. CD4 TCRs associated with the vaccine covered the entire spike protein, and the dominant responses were in regions 160-218 and 743-854.

A word on this clone: Its antigen remains unidentified. No base-level quality is on record; no much larger clone is a single base apart.

Relative to germline, V is 2 bases shorter and J is 0 bases shorter, with 8 bases between their ends. The germline V gene specifies SGDLS as CDR1 and YYNGEE as CDR2. Reading from cysteine to phenylalanine, the CDR3 counts 15 amino acids. Only the CDR3 portion is preserved as DNA: 45 bases, with reading frame beginning at the first base. The CDR3 regions of human TCRbeta chains were analyzed by immunosequencing. As for the original processing: TCRs in the repertoires were compared against a reference library of SARS-CoV-2-specific TCRs that had been generated with the MIRA antigen-specificity platform. Breadth was defined as the fraction of unique TCRs that were SARS-CoV-2-associated, and depth was defined as the fraction of total T cells that were SARS-CoV-2-associated. Using the MIRA data, every spike-specific TCR was mapped to the spike region that the TCR reacted to and assigned to either a CD4 or a CD8 class. Log10-transformed breadth and depth values were compared by one-way ANOVA with Sidak's multiple comparisons tests. Entries here come from immuneACCESS through TCRdb and include only in-frame sequences with V and J called. Some clones fail to appear in such tables; in the studies checked, an unresolved V gene covers under half of the shortfall, and the cause of the remainder is unknown. V, J and clone size are taken as reported in that table, and D and trimming were inferred from the DNA itself. Within this sample are more than 150,000 clones, with over 80% of them counted one time only. The ten top clones hold roughly 6.5% of the sample.

The label giving this sample's time point can be read as: baseline before first vaccination. The vaccinee samples were drawn from two UK trials, COV001 and COV002, one of which was a single-blind randomized controlled phase 2/3 trial testing AZD1222 (ChAdOx1 nCoV-19) in healthy adults. For TCRbeta chain sequencing, PBMC samples were collected from trial participants at day 0 and at day 28 after the second dose. The V and J segments used are TRBV9 and TRBJ2-2; the D gene cannot be named for sure. This receptor was taken from an adult in good health. This specimen consisted of peripheral blood, obtained on day 0 of AZD1222 vaccination. The CDR3 region: CASSVQPSNTGELFF. The nucleotide sequence reads as follows: TGTGCCAGCAGCGTTCAACCCTCGAACACCGGGGAGCTGTTTTTT. Joined to the reference TRBV9 and TRBJ2-2 proteins, this CDR3 gives the full variable domain: DSGVTQTPKHLITATGQRVTLRCSPRSGDLSVYWYQQSLDQGLQFLIQYYNGEERAKGNILERFSAQQFPDLHSELNLSSLELGDSALYFCASSVQPSNTGELFFGEGSRLTVL.